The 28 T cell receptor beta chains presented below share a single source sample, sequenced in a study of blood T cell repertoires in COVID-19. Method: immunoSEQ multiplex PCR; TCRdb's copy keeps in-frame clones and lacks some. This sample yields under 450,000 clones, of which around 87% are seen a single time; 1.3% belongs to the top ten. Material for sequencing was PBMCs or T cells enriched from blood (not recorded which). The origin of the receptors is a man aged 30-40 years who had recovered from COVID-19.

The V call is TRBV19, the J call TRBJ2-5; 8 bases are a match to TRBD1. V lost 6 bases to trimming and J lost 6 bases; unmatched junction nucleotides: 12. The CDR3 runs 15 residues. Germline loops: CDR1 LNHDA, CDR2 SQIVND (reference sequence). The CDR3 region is CASRGRTGNGKTQYF. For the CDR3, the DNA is TGTGCCAGTAGAGGCAGGACAGGGAATGGGAAGACCCAGTACTTC.

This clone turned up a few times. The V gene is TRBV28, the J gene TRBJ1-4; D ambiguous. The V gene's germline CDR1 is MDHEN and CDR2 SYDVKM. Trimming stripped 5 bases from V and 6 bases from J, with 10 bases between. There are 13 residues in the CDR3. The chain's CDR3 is CASSQVDHEKLFF. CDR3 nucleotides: TGTGCCAGCAGTCAGGTTGACCATGAAAAACTGTTTTTT.

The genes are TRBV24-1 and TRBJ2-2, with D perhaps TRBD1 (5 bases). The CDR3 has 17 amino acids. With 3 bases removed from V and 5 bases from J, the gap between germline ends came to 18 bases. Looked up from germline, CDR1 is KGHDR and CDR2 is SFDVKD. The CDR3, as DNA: TGTGCCACCAGTGATCCCACTACTGGGGCAGGGACCGGGGAGCTGTTTTTT. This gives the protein CATSDPTTGAGTGELFF.

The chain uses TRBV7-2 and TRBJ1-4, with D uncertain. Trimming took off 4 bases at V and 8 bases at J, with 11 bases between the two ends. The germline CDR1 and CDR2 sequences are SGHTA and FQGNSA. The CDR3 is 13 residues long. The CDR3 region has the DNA TGTGCCAGCAGCTACGGGGATCGGGAAAAACTGTTTTTT. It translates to CASSYGDREKLFF.

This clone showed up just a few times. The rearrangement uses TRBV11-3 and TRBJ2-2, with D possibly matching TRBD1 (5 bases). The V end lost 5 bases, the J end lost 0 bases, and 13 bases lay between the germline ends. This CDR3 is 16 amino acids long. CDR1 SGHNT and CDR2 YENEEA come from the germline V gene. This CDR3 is CASSPSTVANTGELFF. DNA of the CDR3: TGTGCCAGCAGCCCGTCGACAGTTGCGAACACCGGGGAGCTGTTTTTT.

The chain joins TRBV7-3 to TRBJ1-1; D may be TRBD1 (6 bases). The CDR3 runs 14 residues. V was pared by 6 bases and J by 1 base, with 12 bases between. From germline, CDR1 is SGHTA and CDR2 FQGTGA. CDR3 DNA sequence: TGTGCCAGCAGTTCGGGACACCAGAACACTGAAGCTTTCTTT. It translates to CASSSGHQNTEAFF.

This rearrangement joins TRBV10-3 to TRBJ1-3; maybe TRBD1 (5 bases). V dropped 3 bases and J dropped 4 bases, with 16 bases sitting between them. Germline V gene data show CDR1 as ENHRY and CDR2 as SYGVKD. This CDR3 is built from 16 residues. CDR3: CAISDGVVGGGNTIYF. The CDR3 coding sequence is TGTGCCATCAGTGATGGGGTCGTGGGGGGAGGAAACACCATATATTTT.

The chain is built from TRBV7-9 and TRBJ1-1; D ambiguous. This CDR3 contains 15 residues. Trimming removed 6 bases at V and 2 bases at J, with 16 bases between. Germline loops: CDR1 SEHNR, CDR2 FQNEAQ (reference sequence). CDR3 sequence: CASSPTMRANTEAFF. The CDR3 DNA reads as TGTGCCAGCAGTCCGACTATGCGGGCCAACACTGAAGCTTTCTTT.

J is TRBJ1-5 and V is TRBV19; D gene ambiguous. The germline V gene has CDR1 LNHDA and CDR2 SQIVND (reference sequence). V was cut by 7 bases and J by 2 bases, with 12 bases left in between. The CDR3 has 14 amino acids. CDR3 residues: CASNDPGGNQPQHF. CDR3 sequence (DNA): TGTGCCAGTAATGATCCGGGTGGCAATCAGCCCCAGCATTTT.

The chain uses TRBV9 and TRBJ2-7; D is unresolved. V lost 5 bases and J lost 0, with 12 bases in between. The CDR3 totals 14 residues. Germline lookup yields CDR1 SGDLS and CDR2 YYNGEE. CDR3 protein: CASSSGSTSYEQYF. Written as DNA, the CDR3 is TGTGCCAGCAGTTCCGGGTCAACCTCCTACGAGCAGTACTTC.

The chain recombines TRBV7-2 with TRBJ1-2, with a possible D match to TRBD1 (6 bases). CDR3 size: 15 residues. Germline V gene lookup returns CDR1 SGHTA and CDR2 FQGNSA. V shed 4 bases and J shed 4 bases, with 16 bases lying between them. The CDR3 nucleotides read TGTGCCAGCAGCTCTCGGGACATACGGGGCTATGGCTACACCTTC. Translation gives CASSSRDIRGYGYTF.

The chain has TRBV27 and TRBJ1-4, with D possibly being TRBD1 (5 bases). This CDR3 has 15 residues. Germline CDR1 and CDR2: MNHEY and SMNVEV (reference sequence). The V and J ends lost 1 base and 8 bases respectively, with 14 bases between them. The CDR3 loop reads CASSLFGHSGEKLFF. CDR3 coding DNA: TGTGCCAGCAGTTTATTCGGACACTCTGGGGAAAAACTGTTTTTT.

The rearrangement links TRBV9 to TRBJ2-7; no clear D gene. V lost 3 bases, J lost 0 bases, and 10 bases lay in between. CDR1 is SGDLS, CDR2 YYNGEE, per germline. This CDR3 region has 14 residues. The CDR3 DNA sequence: TGTGCCAGCAGCGCTTTGGGCGCCTCCTACGAGCAGTACTTC. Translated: CASSALGASYEQYF.

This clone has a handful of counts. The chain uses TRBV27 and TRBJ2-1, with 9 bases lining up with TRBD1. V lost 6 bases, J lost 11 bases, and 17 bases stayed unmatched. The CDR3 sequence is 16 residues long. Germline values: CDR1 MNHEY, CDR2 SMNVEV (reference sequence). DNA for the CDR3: TGTGCCAGCAGCTCCACCCCGGGACAGGGAAGTATGAAGCAGTTCTTC. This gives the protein CASSSTPGQGSMKQFF.

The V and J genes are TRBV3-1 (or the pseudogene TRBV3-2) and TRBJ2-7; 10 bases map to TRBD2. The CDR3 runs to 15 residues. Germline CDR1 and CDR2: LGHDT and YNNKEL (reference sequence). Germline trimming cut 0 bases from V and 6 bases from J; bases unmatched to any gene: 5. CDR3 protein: CASSQEGTSVGEQYF. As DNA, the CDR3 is TGTGCCAGCAGCCAAGAAGGGACTAGCGTGGGCGAGCAGTACTTC.

The CDR3 here is CASSAGGDLAKNIQYF. The CDR3 DNA is TGTGCCAGCAGTGCGGGCGGGGATCTAGCCAAAAACATTCAGTACTTC. The chain is built from TRBV6-1 and TRBJ2-4, with a possible D match to TRBD2 (6 bases). V shed 4 bases and J shed 0 bases, with 13 bases lying between them. The V gene's germline CDR1 is MNHNS and CDR2 SASEGT. This CDR3 spans 16 amino acids.

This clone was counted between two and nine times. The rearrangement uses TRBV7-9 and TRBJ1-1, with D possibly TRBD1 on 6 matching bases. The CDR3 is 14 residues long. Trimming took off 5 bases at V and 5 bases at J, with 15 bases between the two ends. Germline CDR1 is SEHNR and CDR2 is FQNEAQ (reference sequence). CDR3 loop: CASSQGGVRTEAFF. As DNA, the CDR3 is TGTGCCAGCAGCCAAGGGGGAGTTAGAACTGAAGCTTTCTTT.

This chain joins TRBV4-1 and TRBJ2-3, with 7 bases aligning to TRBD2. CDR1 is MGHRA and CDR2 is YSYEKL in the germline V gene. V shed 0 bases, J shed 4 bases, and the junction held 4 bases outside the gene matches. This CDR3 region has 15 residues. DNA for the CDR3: TGCGCCAGCAGCCAAGATTGGCGGGGGTCAGATACGCAGTATTTT. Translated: CASSQDWRGSDTQYF.

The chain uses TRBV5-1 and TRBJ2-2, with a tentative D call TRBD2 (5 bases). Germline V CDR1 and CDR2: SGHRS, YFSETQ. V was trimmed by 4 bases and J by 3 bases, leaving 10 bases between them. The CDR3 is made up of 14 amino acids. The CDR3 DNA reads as TGCGCCAGCAGCCGGGCCGGGGACACCGGGGAGCTGTTTTTT. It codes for CASSRAGDTGELFF.

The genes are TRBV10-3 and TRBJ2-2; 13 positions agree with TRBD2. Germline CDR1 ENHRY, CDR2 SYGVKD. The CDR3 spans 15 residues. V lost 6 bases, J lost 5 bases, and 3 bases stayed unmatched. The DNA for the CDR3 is TGTGCCATCAGGGGACTAGCGGGGATAACCGGGGAGCTGTTTTTT. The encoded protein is CAIRGLAGITGELFF.

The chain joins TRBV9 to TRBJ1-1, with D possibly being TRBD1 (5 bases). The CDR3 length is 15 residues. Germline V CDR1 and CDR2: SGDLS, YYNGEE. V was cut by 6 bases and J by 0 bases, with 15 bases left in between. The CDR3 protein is CASNRWGDMNTEAFF. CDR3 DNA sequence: TGTGCCAGCAACCGGTGGGGGGATATGAACACTGAAGCTTTCTTT.

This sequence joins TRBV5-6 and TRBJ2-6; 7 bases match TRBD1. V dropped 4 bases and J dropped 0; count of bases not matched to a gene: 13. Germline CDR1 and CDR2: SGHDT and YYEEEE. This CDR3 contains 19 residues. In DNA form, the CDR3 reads TGTGCCAGCAGCCCTTTAAGCAAAGGGACAGCCTCTGGGGCCAACGTCCTGACTTTC. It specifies CASSPLSKGTASGANVLTF.

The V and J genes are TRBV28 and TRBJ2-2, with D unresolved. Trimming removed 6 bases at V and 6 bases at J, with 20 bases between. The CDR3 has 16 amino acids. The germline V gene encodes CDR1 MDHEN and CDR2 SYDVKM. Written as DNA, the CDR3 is TGTGCCAGCAGCCTAACACCCCCCGCAGACTCCGGGGAGCTGTTTTTT. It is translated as CASSLTPPADSGELFF.

CDR3 residues: CATSSFSGGASDTQYF. The CDR3 DNA reads as TGTGCCACCTCCTCCTTCAGCGGGGGGGCCTCAGATACGCAGTATTTT. V usage is TRBV19 and J usage is TRBJ2-3; 10 nucleotides agree with TRBD2. V trimming: 10 bases; J trimming: 4 bases; junction bases outside the gene matches: 14. CDR1 LNHDA and CDR2 SQIVND come from the germline V gene (reference sequence). The CDR3 covers 16 residues.

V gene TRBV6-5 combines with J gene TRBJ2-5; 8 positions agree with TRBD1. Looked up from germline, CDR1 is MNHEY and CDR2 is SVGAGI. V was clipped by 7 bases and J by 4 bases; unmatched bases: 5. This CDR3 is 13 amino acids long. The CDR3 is CASTEDRAETQYF. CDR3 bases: TGTGCCAGCACCGAGGACAGGGCAGAGACCCAGTACTTC.

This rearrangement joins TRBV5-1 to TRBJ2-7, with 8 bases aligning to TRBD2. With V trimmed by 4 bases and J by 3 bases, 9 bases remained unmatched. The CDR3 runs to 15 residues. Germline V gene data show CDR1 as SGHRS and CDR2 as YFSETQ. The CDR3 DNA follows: TGCGCCAGCAGCCCACGCGGGGGGCTTAGCTACGAGCAGTACTTC. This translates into CASSPRGGLSYEQYF.

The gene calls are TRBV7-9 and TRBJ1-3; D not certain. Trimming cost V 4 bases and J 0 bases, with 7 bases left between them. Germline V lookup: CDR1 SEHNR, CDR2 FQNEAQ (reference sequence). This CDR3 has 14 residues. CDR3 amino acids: CASSSGNSGNTIYF. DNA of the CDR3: TGTGCCAGCAGCTCGGGGAACTCTGGAAACACCATATATTTT.

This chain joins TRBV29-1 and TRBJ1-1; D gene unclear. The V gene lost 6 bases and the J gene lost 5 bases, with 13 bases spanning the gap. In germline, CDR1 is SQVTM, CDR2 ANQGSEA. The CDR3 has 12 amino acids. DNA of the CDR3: TGCAGCGTCTCCGTGAGCGGGACTGAAGCTTTCTTT. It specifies CSVSVSGTEAFF.